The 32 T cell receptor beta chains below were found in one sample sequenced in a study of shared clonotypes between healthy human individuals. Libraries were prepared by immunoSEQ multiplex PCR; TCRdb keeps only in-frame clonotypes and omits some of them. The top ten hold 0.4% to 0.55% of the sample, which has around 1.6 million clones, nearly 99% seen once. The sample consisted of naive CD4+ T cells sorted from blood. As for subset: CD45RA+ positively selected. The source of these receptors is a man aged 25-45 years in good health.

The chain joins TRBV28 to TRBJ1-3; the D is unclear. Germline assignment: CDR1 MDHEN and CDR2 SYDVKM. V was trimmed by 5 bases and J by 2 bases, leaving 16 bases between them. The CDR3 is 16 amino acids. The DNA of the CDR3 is TGTGCCAGCAGTACCTTCCTGGGAGTAACTGGAAACACCATATATTTT. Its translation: CASSTFLGVTGNTIYF.

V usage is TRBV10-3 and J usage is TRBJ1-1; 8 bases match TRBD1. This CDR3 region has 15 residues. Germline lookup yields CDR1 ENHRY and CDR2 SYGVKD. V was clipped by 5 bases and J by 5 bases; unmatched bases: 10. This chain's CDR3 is CAISRDRGENTEAFF. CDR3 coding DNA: TGTGCCATCAGTAGAGACAGGGGAGAAAATACTGAAGCTTTCTTT.

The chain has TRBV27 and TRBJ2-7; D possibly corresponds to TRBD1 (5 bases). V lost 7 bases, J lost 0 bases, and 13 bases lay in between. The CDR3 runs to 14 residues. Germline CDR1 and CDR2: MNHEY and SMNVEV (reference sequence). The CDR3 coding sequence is TGTGCCAGCACCAGCAGCAGGGACTCCTACGAGCAGTACTTC. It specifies CASTSSRDSYEQYF.

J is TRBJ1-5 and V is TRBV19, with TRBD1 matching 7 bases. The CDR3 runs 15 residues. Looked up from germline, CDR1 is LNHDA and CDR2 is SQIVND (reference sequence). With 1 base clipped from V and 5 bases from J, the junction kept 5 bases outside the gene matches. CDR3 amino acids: CASSIGAGGDQPQHF. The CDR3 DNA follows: TGTGCCAGTAGTATAGGGGCAGGGGGGGATCAGCCCCAGCATTTT.

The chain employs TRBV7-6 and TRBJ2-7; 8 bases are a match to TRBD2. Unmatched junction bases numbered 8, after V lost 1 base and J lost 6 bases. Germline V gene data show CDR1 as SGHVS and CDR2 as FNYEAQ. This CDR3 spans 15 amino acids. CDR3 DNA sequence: TGTGCCAGCAGCTTAGATAGCGGGGTACGGAGCGAGCAGTACTTC. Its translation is CASSLDSGVRSEQYF.

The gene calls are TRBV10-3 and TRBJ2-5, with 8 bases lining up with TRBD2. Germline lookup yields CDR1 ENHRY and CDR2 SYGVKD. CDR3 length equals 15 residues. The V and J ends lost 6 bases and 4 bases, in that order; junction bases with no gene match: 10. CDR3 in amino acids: CAIRSSGSVVETQYF. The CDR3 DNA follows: TGTGCCATCAGGAGCAGCGGGAGTGTGGTAGAGACCCAGTACTTC.

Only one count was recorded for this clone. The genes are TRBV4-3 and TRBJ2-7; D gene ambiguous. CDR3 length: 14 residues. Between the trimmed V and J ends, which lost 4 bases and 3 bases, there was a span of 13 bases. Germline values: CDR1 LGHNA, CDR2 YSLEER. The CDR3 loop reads CASSRTPINYEQYF. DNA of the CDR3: TGCGCCAGCAGCCGAACCCCTATCAACTACGAGCAGTACTTC.

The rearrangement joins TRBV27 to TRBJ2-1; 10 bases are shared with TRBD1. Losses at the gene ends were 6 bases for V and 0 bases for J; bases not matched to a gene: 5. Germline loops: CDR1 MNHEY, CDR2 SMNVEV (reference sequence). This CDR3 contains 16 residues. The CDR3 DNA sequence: TGTGCCAGCAGCCAGACAGGGGGCTACTCCTACAATGAGCAGTTCTTC. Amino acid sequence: CASSQTGGYSYNEQFF.

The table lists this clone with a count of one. The CDR3 sequence: CASSLVRERTDTQYF. CDR3 sequence (DNA): TGTGCCAGCAGCTTAGTGCGGGAGAGGACAGATACGCAGTATTTT. This chain uses TRBV7-9 with TRBJ2-3; 7 bases are a match to TRBD2. CDR1 is SEHNR, CDR2 FQNEAQ, per germline (reference sequence). Trimming removed 1 base from V and 3 bases from J; junction bases left unmatched: 4. CDR3 size: 15 residues.

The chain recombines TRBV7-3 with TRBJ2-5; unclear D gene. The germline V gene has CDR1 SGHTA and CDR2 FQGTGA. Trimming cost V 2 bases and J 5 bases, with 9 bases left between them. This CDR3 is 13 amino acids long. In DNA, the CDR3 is TGTGCCAGCAGCTTAGGAAGAGGCGAGACCCAGTACTTC. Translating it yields CASSLGRGETQYF.

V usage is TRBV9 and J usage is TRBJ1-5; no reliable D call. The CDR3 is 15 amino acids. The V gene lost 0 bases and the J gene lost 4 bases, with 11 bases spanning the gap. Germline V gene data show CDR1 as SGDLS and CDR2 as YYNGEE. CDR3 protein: CASSVGIGPNQPQHF. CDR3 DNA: TGTGCCAGCAGCGTAGGGATTGGGCCTAATCAGCCCCAGCATTTT.

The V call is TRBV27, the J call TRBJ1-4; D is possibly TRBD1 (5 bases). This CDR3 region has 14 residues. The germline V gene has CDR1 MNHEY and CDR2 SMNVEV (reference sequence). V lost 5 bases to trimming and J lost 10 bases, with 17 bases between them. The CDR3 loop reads CASSRDRGRGKLFF. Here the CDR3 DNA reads TGTGCCAGCAGTCGAGATCGGGGCCGGGGAAAACTGTTTTTT.

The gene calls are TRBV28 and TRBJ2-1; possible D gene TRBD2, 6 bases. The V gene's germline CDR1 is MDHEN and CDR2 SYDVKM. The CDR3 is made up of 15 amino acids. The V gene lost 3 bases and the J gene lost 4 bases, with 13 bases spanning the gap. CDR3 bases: TGTGCCAGCAGTTTCACCAGCGGGTATTACAATGAGCAGTTCTTC. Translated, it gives CASSFTSGYYNEQFF.

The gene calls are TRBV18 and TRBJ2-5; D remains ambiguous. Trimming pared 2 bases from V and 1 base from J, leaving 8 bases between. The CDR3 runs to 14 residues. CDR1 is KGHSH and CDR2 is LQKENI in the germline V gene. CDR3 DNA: TGTGCCAGCTCACCAAGAAGTATCCAAGAGACCCAGTACTTC. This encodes CASSPRSIQETQYF.

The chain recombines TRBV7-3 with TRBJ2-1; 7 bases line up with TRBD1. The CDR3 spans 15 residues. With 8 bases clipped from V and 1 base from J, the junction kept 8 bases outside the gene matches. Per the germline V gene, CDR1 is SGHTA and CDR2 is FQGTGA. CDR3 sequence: CASSQQGRSYNEQFF. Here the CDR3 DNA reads TGTGCCAGCTCCCAACAGGGGCGGTCCTACAATGAGCAGTTCTTC.

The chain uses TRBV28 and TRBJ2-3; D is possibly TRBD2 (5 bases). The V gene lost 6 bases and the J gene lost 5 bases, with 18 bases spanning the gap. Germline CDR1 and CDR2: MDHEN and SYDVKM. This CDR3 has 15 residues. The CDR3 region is CASSSPRGLQDTQYF. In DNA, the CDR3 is TGTGCCAGCAGCTCCCCCCGAGGACTCCAAGATACGCAGTATTTT.

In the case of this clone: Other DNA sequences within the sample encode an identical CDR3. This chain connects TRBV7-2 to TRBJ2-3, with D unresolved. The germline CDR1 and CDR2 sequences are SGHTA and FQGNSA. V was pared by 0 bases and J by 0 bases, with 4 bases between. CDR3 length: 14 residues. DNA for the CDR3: TGTGCCAGCAGCTTAGCTGGAAGCACAGATACGCAGTATTTT. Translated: CASSLAGSTDTQYF.

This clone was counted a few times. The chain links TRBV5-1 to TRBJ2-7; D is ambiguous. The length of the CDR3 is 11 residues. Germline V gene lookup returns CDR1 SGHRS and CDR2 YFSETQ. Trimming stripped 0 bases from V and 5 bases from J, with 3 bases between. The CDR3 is CASSLDHEQYF. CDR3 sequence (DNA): TGCGCCAGCAGCTTGGACCACGAGCAGTACTTC.

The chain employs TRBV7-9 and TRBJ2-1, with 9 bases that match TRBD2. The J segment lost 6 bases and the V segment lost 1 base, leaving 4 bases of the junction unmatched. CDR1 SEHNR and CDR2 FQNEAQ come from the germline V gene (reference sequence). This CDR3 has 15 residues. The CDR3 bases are TGTGCCAGCAGCTTAGGAGCGGGGGGTTTCAATGAGCAGTTCTTC. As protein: CASSLGAGGFNEQFF.

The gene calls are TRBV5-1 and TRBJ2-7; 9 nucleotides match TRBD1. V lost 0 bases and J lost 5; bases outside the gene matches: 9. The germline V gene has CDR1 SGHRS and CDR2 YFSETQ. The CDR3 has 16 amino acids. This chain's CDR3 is CASSLGWGQGGNEQYF. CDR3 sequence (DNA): TGCGCCAGCAGCTTGGGGTGGGGACAGGGAGGTAACGAGCAGTACTTC.

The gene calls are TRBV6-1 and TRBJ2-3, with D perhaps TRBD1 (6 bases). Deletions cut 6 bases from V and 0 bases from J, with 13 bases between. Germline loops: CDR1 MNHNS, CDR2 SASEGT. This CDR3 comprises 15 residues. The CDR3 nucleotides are TGTGCCAGCAGGGCCAGGCAGGGGAGCACAGATACGCAGTATTTT. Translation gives CASRARQGSTDTQYF.

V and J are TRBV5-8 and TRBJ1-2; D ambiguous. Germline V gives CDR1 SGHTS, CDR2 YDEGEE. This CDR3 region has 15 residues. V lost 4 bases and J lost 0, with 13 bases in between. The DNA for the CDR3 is TGTGCCAGCAGCCTCGGAAAGATAACTAACTATGGCTACACCTTC. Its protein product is CASSLGKITNYGYTF.

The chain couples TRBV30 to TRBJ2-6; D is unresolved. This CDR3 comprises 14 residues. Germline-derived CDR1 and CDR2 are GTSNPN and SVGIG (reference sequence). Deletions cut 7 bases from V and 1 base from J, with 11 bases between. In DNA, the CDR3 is TGTGCCTCCACGGTAGGGTCTGGGGCCAACGTCCTGACTTTC. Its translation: CASTVGSGANVLTF.

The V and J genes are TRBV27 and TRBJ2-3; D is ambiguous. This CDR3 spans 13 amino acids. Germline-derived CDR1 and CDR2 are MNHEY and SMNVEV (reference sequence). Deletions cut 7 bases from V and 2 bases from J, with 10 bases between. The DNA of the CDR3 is TGTGCCAGCAAAGCACTCTACACAGATACGCAGTATTTT. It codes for CASKALYTDTQYF.

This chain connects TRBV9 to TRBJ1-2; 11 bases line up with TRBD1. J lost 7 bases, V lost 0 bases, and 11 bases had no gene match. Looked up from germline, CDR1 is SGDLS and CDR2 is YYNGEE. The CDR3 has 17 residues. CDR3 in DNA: TGTGCCAGCAGCGTAGACGACCGAGGACAGGGGGCAGGTGGCTACACCTTC. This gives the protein CASSVDDRGQGAGGYTF.

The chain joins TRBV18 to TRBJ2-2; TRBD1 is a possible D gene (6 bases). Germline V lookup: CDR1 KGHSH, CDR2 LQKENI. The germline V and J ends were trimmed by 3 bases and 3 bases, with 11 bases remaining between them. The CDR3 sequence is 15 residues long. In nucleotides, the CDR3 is TGTGCCAGCTCACCTACCCGACAGGACACCGGGGAGCTGTTTTTT. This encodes CASSPTRQDTGELFF.

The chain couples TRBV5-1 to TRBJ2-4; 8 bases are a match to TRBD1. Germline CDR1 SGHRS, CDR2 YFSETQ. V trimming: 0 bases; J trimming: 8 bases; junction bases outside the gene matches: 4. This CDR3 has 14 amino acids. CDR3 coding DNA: TGCGCCAGCAGCTTGGTTACAGGGGGAGACATTCAGTACTTC. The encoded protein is CASSLVTGGDIQYF.

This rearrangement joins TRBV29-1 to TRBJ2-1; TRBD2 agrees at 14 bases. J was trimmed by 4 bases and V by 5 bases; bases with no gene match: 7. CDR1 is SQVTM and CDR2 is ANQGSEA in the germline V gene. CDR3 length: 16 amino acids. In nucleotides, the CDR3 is TGCAGCGTTCCCAAGACTAGCGGGGGGGTATACAATGAGCAGTTCTTC. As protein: CSVPKTSGGVYNEQFF.

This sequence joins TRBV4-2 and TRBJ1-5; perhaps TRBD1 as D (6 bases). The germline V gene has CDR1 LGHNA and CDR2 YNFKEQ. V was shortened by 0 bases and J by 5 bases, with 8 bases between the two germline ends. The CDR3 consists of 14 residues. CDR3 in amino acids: CASSQDRGDQPQHF. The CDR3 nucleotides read TGTGCCAGCAGCCAAGATAGGGGGGATCAGCCCCAGCATTTT.

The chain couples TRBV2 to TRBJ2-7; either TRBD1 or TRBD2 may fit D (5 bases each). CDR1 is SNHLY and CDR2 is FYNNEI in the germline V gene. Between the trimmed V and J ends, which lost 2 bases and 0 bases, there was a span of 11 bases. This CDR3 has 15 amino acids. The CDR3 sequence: CASSEIRGYSYEQYF. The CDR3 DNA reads TGTGCCAGCAGTGAAATCCGGGGCTACTCCTACGAGCAGTACTTC.

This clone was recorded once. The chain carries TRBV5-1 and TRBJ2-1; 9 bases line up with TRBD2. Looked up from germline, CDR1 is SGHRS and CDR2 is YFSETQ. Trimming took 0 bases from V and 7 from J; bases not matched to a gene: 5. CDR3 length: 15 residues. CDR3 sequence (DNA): TGCGCCAGCAGCTTGGCAGCGGGAGGAATGAATGAGCAGTTCTTC. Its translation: CASSLAAGGMNEQFF.

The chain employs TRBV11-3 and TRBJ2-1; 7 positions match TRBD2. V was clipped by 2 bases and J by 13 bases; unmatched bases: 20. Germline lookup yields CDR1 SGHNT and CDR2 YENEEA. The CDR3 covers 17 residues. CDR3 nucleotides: TGTGCCAGCAGCTTAAGAGGCGGCGGGAGCTCAGAACAGAAACAGTTCTTC. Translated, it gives CASSLRGGGSSEQKQFF.